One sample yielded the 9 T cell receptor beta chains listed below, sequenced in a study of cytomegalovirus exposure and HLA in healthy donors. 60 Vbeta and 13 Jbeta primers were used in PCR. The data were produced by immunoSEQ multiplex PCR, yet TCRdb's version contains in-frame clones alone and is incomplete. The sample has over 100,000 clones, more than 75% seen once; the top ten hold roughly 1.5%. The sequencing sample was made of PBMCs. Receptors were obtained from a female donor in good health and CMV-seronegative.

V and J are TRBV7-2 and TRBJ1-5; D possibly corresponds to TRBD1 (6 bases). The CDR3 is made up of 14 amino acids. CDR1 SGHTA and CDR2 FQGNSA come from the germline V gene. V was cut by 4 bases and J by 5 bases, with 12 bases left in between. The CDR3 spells CASSSDGGHQPQHF. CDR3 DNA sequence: TGTGCCAGCAGCTCAGACGGGGGGCATCAGCCCCAGCATTTT.

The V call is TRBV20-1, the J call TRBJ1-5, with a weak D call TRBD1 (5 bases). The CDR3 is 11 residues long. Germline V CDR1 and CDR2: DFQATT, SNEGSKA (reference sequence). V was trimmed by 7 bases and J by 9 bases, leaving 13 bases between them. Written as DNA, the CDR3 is TGCAGTGTTAAGGGGTCCGGGCCCCAGCATTTT. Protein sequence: CSVKGSGPQHF.

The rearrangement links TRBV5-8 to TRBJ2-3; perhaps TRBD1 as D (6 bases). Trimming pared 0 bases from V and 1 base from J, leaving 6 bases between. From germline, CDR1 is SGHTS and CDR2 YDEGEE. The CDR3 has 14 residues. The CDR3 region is CASSLAGGTDTQYF. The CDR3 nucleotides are TGTGCCAGCAGCTTGGCAGGGGGCACAGATACGCAGTATTTT.

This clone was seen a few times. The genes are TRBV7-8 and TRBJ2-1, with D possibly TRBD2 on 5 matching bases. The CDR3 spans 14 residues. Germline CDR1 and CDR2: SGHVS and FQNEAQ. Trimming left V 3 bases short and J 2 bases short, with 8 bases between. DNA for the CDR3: TGTGCCAGCAGCTTTACTAGAGCCTACAATGAGCAGTTCTTC. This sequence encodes CASSFTRAYNEQFF.

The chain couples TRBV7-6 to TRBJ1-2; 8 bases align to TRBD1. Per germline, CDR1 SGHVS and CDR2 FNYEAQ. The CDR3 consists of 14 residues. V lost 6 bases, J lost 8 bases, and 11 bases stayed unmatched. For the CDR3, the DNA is TGTGCCAGCAGTCCCGGACAGGGATGGAGAGGCTACACCTTC. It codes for CASSPGQGWRGYTF. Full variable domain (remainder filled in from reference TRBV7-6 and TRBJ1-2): GAGVSQSPRYKVTKRGQDVALRCDPISGHVSLYWYRQALGQGPEFLTYFNYEAQQDKSGLPNDRFSAERPEGSISTLTIQRTEQRDSAMYRCASSPGQGWRGYTFGSGTRLTVV.

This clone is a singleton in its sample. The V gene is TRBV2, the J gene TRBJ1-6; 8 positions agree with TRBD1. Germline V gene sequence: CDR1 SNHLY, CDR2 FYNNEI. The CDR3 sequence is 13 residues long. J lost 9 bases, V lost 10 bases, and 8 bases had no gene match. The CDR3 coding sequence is TGTGCCACCACGGACAGGGTCGGTTCACCCCTCCACTTT. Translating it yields CATTDRVGSPLHF.

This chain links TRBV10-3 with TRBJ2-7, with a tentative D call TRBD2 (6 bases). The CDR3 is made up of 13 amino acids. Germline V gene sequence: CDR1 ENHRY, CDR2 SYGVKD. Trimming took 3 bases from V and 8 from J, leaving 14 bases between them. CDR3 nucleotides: TGTGCCATCAGTGACCCCTTGGGGGGACAGCAGTACTTC. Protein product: CAISDPLGGQQYF.

This CDR3 reads CASRPWTGGNEKLFF. CDR3 in DNA: TGTGCCAGTAGACCCTGGACAGGAGGAAATGAAAAACTGTTTTTT. This chain links TRBV19 with TRBJ1-4; TRBD1 matches 7 bases. J lost 5 bases, V lost 6 bases, and 9 bases had no gene match. Germline V gene data show CDR1 as LNHDA and CDR2 as SQIVND (reference sequence). The CDR3 contains 15 residues. The variable domain in full, completed from reference TRBV19 and TRBJ1-4, reads DGGITQSPKYLFRKEGQNVTLSCEQNLNHDAMYWYRQDPGQGLRLIYYSQIVNDFQKGDIAEGYSVSREKKESFPLTVTSAQKNPTAFYLCASRPWTGGNEKLFFGSGTQLSVL.

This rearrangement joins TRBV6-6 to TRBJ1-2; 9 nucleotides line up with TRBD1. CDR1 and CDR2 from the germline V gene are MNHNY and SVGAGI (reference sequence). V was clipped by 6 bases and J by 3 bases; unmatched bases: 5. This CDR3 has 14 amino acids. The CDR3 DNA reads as TGTGCCAGCAGACGGACAGGGGTAGACTATGGCTACACCTTC. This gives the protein CASRRTGVDYGYTF.